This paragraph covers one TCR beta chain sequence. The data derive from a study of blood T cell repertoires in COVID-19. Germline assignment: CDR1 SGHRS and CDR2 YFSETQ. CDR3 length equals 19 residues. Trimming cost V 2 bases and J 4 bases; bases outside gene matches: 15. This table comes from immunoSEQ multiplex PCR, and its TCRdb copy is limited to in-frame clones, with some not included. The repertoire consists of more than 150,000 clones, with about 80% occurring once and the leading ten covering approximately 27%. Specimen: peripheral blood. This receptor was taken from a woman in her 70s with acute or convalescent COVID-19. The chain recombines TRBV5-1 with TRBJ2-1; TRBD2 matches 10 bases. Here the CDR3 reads CASSLQILAGTSVYNEQFF. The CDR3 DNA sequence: TGCGCCAGCAGCTTACAGATACTCGCCGGGACTAGCGTATACAATGAGCAGTTCTTC. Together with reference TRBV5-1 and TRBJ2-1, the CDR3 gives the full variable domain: KAGVTQTPRYLIKTRGQQVTLSCSPISGHRSVSWYQQTPGQGLQFLFEYFSETQRNKGNFPGRFSGRQFSNSRSEMNVSTLELGDSALYLCASSLQILAGTSVYNEQFFGPGTRLTVL.